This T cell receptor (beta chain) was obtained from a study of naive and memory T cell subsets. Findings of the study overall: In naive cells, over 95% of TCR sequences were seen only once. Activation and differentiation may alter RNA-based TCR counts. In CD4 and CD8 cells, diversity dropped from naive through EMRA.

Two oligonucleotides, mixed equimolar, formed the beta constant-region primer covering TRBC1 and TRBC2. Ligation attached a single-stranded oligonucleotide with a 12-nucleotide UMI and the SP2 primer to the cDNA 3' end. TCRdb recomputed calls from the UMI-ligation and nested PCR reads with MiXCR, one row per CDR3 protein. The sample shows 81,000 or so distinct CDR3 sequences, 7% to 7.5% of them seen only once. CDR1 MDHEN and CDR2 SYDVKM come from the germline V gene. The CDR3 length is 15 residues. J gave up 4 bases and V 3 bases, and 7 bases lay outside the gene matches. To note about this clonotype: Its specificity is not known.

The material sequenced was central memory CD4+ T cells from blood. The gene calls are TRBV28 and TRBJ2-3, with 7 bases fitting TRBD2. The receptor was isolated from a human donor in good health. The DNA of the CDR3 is TGTGCCAGCAGTTTTCGCGGGAGCGTCGCAGATACGCAGTATTTT. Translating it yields CASSFRGSVADTQYF.